Following are 14 T cell receptor beta chains from one sample sequenced in a study of cytotoxic CD8 clonotypes in ibrutinib-treated CLL. Generated by immunoSEQ multiplex PCR, the TCRdb table keeps only in-frame clones and is missing some. Here the sample spans thousands of clones, 60% to 80% being singletons. This material consisted of PBMCs, taken before ibrutinib treatment. The receptor set was obtained from a human donor with chronic lymphocytic leukemia.

The V gene is TRBV4-1, the J gene TRBJ1-2; 9 bases are shared with TRBD1. Germline CDR1 reads MGHRA; CDR2 reads YSYEKL. Trimming took 1 base from V and 2 from J; bases not matched to a gene: 2. This CDR3 is built from 15 residues. DNA of the CDR3: TGCGCCAGCAGCCAAGTTGACAGGGGGAACTATGGCTACACCTTC. It codes for CASSQVDRGNYGYTF.

The chain joins TRBV18 to TRBJ2-7; 9 bases fit TRBD1. V was pared by 5 bases and J by 1 base, with 9 bases of the junction left unmatched. Per the germline V gene, CDR1 is KGHSH and CDR2 is LQKENI. The CDR3 contains 16 residues. The CDR3 nucleotides read TGTGCCAGCTCATCTCCTAAGGGACAGGGATCCTACGAGCAGTACTTC. This sequence encodes CASSSPKGQGSYEQYF.

This clone was counted only a few times. The chain recombines TRBV4-1 with TRBJ2-1, with 7 bases aligning to TRBD2. The germline V gene has CDR1 MGHRA and CDR2 YSYEKL. J lost 5 bases, V lost 1 base, and 11 bases had no gene match. The CDR3 length is 17 residues. CDR3 in DNA: TGCGCCAGCAGCCAAGCCCGGGGGACTATAGCCGACAATGAGCAGTTCTTC. Its translation is CASSQARGTIADNEQFF.

V usage is TRBV7-2 and J usage is TRBJ1-6, with 8 bases lining up with TRBD1. The V and J ends lost 4 bases and 7 bases, in that order; junction bases with no gene match: 6. CDR1 and CDR2 (germline): SGHTA, FQGNSA. This CDR3 has 15 residues. As DNA, the CDR3 is TGTGCCAGCAGCTCTCGACAGGGGTGGAATTCACCCCTCCACTTT. Translated: CASSSRQGWNSPLHF.

Only one count was recorded for this clone. The J gene is TRBJ2-7, the V gene TRBV5-8; 9 bases fit TRBD2. CDR3 size: 17 residues. Germline V gene sequence: CDR1 SGHTS, CDR2 YDEGEE. V shed 4 bases and J 6 bases; nucleotides not matched to a gene: 17. The CDR3 DNA is TGTGCCAGCAGCCTCTGGAGGGGTAGCGGGGGCAGAGGCGAGCAGTACTTC. Its translation: CASSLWRGSGGRGEQYF.

This sequence joins TRBV27 and TRBJ2-1; 11 nucleotides line up with TRBD1. CDR3 length: 18 residues. With 5 bases clipped from V and 0 bases from J, the junction kept 9 bases outside the gene matches. Germline CDR1 reads MNHEY; CDR2 reads SMNVEV (reference sequence). The CDR3 sequence is CASSTAWTGGASYNEQFF. The CDR3 coding sequence is TGTGCCAGCAGTACCGCATGGACAGGGGGCGCCTCCTACAATGAGCAGTTCTTC.

Here the CDR3 reads CASSFIRTGFFFPGELFF. In DNA, the CDR3 is TGTGCCAGCAGTTTCATACGAACGGGGTTTTTCTTCCCCGGGGAGCTGTTTTTT. J is TRBJ2-2 and V is TRBV27; a possible D gene is TRBD2 (5 bases). This CDR3 spans 18 amino acids. V lost 3 bases and J lost 6, with 23 bases in between. Germline V lookup: CDR1 MNHEY, CDR2 SMNVEV (reference sequence).

A few counts support this clone. The chain carries TRBV28 and TRBJ1-1; 10 bases match TRBD1. The junction had 7 bases not matched to a gene; V was cut back by 4 bases and J by 5 bases. This CDR3 is built from 15 residues. CDR1 MDHEN and CDR2 SYDVKM come from the germline V gene. The CDR3 nucleotides read TGTGCCAGCAGTTCCCCGACAGGGGGCCGTACTGAAGCTTTCTTT. Protein sequence: CASSSPTGGRTEAFF.

The genes are TRBV28 and TRBJ2-7, with TRBD2 matching 13 bases. The CDR3 spans 15 residues. V trimming: 6 bases; J trimming: 4 bases; junction bases outside the gene matches: 6. CDR1 is MDHEN and CDR2 is SYDVKM in the germline V gene. This CDR3 is CASSSSGLAGYEQYF. The CDR3 nucleotides read TGTGCCAGCAGCTCGTCGGGACTAGCGGGGTACGAGCAGTACTTC.

The rearrangement links TRBV5-6 to TRBJ2-7; D not resolved. The CDR3 is 11 residues long. Trimming pared 4 bases from V and 3 bases from J, leaving 5 bases between. Per germline, CDR1 SGHDT and CDR2 YYEEEE. The DNA for the CDR3 is TGTGCCAGCAGCCAATTCTACGAGCAGTACTTC. This sequence encodes CASSQFYEQYF.

The CDR3 DNA is TGCAGCGTTAGCCCTAGCGTTGGCAACGAGCAGTACTTC. Translation: CSVSPSVGNEQYF. The rearrangement joins TRBV29-1 to TRBJ2-7, with a tentative D call TRBD2 (6 bases). Germline CDR1 reads SQVTM; CDR2 reads ANQGSEA. CDR3 length: 13 residues. Deletions cut 5 bases from V and 5 bases from J, with 16 bases between.

The chain links TRBV5-4 to TRBJ1-2; maybe TRBD1 (6 bases). V shed 0 bases and J shed 4 bases, with 13 bases lying between them. Germline assignment: CDR1 SGHNT and CDR2 YYREEE (reference sequence). This CDR3 has 15 amino acids. DNA of the CDR3: TGTGCCAGCAGCTTGGCAGGGGTTGGGGTCTATGGCTACACCTTC. Its translation: CASSLAGVGVYGYTF.

The chain combines TRBV4-1 with TRBJ2-7; the match to TRBD1 covers 7 bases. V lost 4 bases, J lost 2 bases, and 8 bases stayed unmatched. The germline V gene has CDR1 MGHRA and CDR2 YSYEKL. The CDR3 consists of 15 residues. The CDR3 region has the DNA TGCGCCAGCAGCCCCAGACAGGGACAGACCTACGAGCAGTACTTC. Translating it yields CASSPRQGQTYEQYF.

The chain employs TRBV5-1 and TRBJ2-3; D is perhaps TRBD2 (6 bases). Per the germline V gene, CDR1 is SGHRS and CDR2 is YFSETQ. This CDR3 has 15 residues. The V gene lost 4 bases and the J gene lost 4 bases, with 16 bases spanning the gap. The CDR3 coding sequence is TGCGCCAGCAGCCACGCCGTGGGGGAGGCAGATACGCAGTATTTT. This translates into CASSHAVGEADTQYF.